One T cell receptor beta chain is described in this entry. Its cognate antigen is unknown. cDNA came from around 0.5 to 1 ug RNA primed by random hexamers. By means of immunoSEQ multiplex PCR, TCR beta CDR3 spanning 54 Vbeta and 13 Jbeta underwent amplification. One entry per CDR3 protein results from TCRdb running MiXCR on the immunoSEQ multiplex PCR reads. The sample carries fewer than 85,000 distinct CDR3 sequences, approximately 94% recorded once. The data were taken from a study of CD8 T cells in Susac syndrome. Study-level points and caveats: The total CD8+ repertoires contained about 15 Susac-specific public clones, and the CD8+ TEMRA repertoires contained five.

TCR beta from blood CD8+ and CD4+ T cells was sequenced. TEMRA cells were FACS-enriched, unlike CD8+ and CD4+ T cells, which were negatively isolated. V shed 3 bases and J shed 4 bases, with 6 bases lying between them. Germline V gene lookup returns CDR1 MGHRA and CDR2 YSYEKL. The CDR3 totals 12 residues. This chain joins TRBV4-1 and TRBJ1-2; D is unresolved. Source material: CD8+ T cells from PBMCs. This sequence originates from a human donor with Susac syndrome. CDR3: CASSHRSYGYTF. CDR3 sequence (DNA): TGCGCCAGCAGCCACCGGAGCTATGGCTACACCTTC.